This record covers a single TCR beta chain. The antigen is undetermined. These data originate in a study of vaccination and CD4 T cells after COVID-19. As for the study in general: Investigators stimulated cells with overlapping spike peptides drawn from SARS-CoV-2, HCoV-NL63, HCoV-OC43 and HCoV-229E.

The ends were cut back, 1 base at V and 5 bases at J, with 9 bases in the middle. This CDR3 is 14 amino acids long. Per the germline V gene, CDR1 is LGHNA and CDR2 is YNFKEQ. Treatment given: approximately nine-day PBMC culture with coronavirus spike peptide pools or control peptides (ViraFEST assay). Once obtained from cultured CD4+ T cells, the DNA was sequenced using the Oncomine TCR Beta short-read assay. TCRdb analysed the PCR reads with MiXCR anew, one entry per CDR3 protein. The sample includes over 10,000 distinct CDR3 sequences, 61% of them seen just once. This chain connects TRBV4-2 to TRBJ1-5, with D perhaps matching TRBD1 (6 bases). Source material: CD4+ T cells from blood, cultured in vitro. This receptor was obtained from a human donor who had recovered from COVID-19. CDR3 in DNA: TGTGCCAGCAGCCAAGCGACAGGTGATCAGCCCCAGCATTTT. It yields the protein CASSQATGDQPQHF.